This TCR beta chain was sequenced during a study of early T cells in non-severe SARS-CoV-2 infection. The CDR3 has 12 amino acids. Germline loops: CDR1 SGHVS, CDR2 FNYEAQ. V was cut by 0 bases and J by 7 bases, with 4 bases left in between. This clonotype has only a few counts. Its antigen is not known. Unique molecular identifiers were added to individual cDNA molecules. TCRdb fed the 5' RACE reads into MiXCR, producing one record per CDR3 protein. The table includes tens of thousands of distinct CDR3 sequences, less than 6% detected once. Notes on the study in general: Private and CD4 specificities were missed by VDJdb matching, skewed to anti-spike CD8.

This TCR was sampled from an adult who was a healthcare worker with PCR-confirmed SARS-CoV-2 infection or an uninfected control (not recorded which). This chain uses TRBV7-6 with TRBJ2-1; no clear D. The material sequenced was whole blood, taken at baseline. The CDR3, as DNA: TGTGCCAGCAGCTTAGCTCGGAATGAGCAGTTCTTC. As protein: CASSLARNEQFF.